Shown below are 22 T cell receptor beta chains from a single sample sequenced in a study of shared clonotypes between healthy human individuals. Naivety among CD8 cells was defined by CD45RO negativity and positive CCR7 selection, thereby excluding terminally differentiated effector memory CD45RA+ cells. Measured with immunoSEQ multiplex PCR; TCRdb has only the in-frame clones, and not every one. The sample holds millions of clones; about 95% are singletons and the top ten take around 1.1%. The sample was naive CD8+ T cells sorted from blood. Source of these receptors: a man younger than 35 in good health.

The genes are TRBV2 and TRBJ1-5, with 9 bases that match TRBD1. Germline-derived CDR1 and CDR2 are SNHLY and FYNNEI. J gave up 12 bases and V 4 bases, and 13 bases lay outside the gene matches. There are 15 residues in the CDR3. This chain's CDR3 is CASSGEIRTGVYQHF. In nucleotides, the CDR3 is TGTGCCAGCAGTGGGGAGATTAGGACAGGGGTGTACCAGCATTTT.

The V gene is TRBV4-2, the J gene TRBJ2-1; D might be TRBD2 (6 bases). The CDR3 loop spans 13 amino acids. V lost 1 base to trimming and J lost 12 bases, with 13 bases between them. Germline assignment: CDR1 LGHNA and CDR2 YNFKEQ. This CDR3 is CASSQGGGWPQFF. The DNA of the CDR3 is TGTGCCAGCAGCCAAGGGGGAGGCTGGCCGCAGTTCTTC.

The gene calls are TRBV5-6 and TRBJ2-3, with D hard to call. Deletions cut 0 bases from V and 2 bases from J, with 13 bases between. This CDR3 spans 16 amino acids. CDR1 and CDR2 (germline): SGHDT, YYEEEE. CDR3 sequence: CASSLEVDPHTDTQYF. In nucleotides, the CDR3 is TGTGCCAGCAGCTTGGAGGTCGACCCCCACACAGATACGCAGTATTTT.

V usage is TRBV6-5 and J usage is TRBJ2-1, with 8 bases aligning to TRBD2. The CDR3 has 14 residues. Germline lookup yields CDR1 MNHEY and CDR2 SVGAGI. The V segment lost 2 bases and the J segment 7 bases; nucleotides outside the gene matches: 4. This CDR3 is CASSYGGLGNEQFF. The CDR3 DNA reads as TGTGCCAGCAGTTACGGGGGACTAGGGAATGAGCAGTTCTTC.

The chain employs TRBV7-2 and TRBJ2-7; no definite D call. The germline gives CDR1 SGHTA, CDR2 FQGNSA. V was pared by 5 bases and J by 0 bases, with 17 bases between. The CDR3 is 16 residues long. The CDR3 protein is CASSPHRLGSSYEQYF. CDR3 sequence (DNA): TGTGCCAGCAGCCCGCACCGATTGGGTAGCTCCTACGAGCAGTACTTC.

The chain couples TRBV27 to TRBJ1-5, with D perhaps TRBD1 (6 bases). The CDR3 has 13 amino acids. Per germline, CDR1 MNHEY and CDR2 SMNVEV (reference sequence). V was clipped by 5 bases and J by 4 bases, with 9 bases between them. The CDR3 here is CASSTGLNQPQHF. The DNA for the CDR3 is TGTGCCAGCAGTACAGGGTTGAATCAGCCCCAGCATTTT.

Written as DNA, the CDR3 is TGTGCCAGCAGCTTGGATCAGCGGACAGGGGATGGCTACACCTTC. Its translation is CASSLDQRTGDGYTF. This sequence joins TRBV11-2 and TRBJ1-2; TRBD1 agrees at 9 bases. CDR1 is SGHAT, CDR2 FQNNGV, per germline. J gave up 6 bases and V 3 bases, and 8 bases lay outside the gene matches. The CDR3 runs to 15 residues.

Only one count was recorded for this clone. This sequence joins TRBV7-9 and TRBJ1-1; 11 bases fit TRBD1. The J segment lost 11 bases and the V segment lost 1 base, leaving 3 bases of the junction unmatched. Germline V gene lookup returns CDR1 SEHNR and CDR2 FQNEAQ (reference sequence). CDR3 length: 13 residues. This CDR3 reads CASSLGGQGAAFF. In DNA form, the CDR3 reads TGTGCCAGCAGCTTAGGCGGACAGGGGGCTGCTTTCTTT.

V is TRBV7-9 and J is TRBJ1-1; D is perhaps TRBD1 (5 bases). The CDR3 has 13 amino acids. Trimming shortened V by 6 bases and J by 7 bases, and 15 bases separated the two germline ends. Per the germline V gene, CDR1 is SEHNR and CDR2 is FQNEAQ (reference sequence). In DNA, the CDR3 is TGTGCCAGCAGAGCGACAGAGTTGTTTGAAGCTTTCTTT. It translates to CASRATELFEAFF.

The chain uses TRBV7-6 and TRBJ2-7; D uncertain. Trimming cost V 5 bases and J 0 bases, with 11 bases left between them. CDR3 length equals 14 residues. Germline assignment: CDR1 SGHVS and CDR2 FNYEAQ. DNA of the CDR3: TGTGCCAGCAGCATAGAGCCCTTCTCCTACGAGCAGTACTTC. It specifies CASSIEPFSYEQYF.

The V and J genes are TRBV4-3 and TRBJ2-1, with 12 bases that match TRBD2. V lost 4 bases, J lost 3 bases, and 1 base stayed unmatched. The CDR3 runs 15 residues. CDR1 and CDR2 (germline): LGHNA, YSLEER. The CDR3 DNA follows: TGCGCCAGCAGCCCGACTAGCGGGGGCTACAATGAGCAGTTCTTC. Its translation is CASSPTSGGYNEQFF.

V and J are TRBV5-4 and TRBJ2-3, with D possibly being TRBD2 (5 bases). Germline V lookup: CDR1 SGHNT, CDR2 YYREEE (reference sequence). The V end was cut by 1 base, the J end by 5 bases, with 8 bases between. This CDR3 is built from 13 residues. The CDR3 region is CASSLIEGDTQYF. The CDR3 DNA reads TGTGCCAGCAGCTTGATTGAGGGAGATACGCAGTATTTT.

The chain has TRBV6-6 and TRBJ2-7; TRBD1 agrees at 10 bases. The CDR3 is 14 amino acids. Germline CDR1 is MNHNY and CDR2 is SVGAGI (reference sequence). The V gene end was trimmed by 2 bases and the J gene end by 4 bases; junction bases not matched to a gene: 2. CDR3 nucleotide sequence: TGTGCCAGCAGTTACCCGGACAGGGGGTACGAGCAGTACTTC. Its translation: CASSYPDRGYEQYF.

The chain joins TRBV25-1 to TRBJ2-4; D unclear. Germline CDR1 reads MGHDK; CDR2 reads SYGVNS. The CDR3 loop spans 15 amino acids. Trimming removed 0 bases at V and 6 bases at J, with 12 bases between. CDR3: CASSEYVGSGNIQYF. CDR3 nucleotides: TGTGCCAGCAGTGAATATGTGGGATCGGGAAACATTCAGTACTTC.

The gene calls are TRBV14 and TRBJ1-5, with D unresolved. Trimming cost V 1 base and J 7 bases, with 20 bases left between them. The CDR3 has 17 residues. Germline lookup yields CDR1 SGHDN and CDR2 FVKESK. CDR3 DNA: TGTGCCAGCAGCCAAGGGCCTTCCGGGGAGTCTGTCCAGCCCCAGCATTTT. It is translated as CASSQGPSGESVQPQHF. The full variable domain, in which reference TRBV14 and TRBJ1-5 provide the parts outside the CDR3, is EAGVTQFPSHSVIEKGQTVTLRCDPISGHDNLYWYRRVMGKEIKFLLHFVKESKQDESGMPNNRFLAERTGGTYSTLKVQPAELEDSGVYFCASSQGPSGESVQPQHFGDGTRLSIL.

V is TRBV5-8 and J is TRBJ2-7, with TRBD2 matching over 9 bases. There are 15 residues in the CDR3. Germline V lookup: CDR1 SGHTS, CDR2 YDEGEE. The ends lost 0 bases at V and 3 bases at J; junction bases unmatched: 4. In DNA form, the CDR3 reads TGTGCCAGCAGCTTGGGGACTAGCGACAACTACGAGCAGTACTTC. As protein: CASSLGTSDNYEQYF.

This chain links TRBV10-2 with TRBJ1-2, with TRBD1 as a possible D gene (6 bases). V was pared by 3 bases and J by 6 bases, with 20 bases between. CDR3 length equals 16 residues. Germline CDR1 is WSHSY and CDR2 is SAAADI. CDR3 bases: TGCGCCAGCAGTGAATACGGGGACACTTCCCTCGATGGCTACACCTTC. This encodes CASSEYGDTSLDGYTF.

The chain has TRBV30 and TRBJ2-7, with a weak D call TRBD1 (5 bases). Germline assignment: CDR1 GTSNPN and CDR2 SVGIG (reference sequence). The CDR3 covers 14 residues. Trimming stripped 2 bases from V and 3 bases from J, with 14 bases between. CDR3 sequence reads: CAWSPGDSYYEQYF. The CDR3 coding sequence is TGTGCCTGGAGTCCGGGTGACAGCTACTACGAGCAGTACTTC. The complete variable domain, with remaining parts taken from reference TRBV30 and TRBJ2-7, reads SQTIHQWPATLVQPVGSPLSLECTVEGTSNPNLYWYRQAAGRGLQLLFYSVGIGQISSEVPQNLSASRPQDRQFILSSKKLLLSDSGFYLCAWSPGDSYYEQYFGPGTRLTVT.

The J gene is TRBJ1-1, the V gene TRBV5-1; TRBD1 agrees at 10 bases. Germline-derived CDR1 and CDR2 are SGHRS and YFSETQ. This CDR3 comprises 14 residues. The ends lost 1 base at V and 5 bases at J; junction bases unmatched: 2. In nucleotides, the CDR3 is TGCGCCAGCAGCTTGTGGACAGGGGGTACTGAAGCTTTCTTT. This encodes CASSLWTGGTEAFF.

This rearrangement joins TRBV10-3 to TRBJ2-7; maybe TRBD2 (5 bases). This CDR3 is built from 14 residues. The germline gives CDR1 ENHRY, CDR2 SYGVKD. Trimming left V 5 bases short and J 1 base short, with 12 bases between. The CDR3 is CAISPGLQSYEQYF. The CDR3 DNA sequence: TGTGCCATCAGTCCAGGACTGCAGTCCTACGAGCAGTACTTC.

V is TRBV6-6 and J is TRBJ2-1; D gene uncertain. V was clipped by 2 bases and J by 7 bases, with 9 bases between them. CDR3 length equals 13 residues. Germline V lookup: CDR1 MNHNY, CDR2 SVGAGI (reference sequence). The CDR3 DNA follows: TGTGCCAGCAGTTACGACTCCAGAAATGAGCAGTTCTTC. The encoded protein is CASSYDSRNEQFF.

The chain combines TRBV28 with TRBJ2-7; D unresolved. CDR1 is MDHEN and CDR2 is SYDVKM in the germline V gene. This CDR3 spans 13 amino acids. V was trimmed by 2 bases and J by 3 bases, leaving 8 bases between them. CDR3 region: CASSLPSIYEQYF. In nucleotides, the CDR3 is TGTGCCAGCAGTTTACCCTCAATCTACGAGCAGTACTTC. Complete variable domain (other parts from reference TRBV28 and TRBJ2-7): DVKVTQSSRYLVKRTGEKVFLECVQDMDHENMFWYRQDPGLGLRLIYFSYDVKMKEKGDIPEGYSVSREKKERFSLILESASTNQTSMYLCASSLPSIYEQYFGPGTRLTVT.